This T cell receptor (beta chain) was found in a study of blood T cell repertoires in COVID-19. V lost 3 bases and J lost 0; bases outside the gene matches: 7. The CDR3 extends over 15 amino acids. Germline V gives CDR1 GTSNPN, CDR2 SVGIG (reference sequence). The authors' processing: By means of reference gene primer amplification, nucleated cell counts were estimated. Clones were read by immunoSEQ multiplex PCR, and TCRdb kept only the in-frame ones, dropping some. The V and J calls and clone size are taken from that table; D and trimming were inferred from the DNA. The sample yields 240,000 or so clones, roughly nine tenths seen once.

Specimen: peripheral blood. This clonotype was obtained from a man aged 55 to 69 with acute or convalescent COVID-19. The rearrangement joins TRBV30 to TRBJ1-1; 7 positions agree with TRBD1. The CDR3 is CAWSGDSNLNTEAFF. The CDR3 coding sequence is TGTGCCTGGAGCGGGGACAGCAACTTGAACACTGAAGCTTTCTTT.